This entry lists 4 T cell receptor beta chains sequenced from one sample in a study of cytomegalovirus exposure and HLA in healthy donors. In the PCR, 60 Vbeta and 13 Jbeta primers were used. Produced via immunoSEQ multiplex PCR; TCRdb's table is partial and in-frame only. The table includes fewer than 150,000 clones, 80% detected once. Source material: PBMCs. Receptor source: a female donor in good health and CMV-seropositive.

The CDR3: CASSRDTEAFF. The CDR3 DNA is TGTGCCAGCAGTCGGGACACTGAAGCTTTCTTT. The rearrangement joins TRBV6-5 to TRBJ1-1, with no clear D. Trimming shortened V by 5 bases and J by 3 bases, and 4 bases separated the two germline ends. The CDR3 totals 11 residues. CDR1 is MNHEY, CDR2 SVGAGI, per germline.

The DNA for the CDR3 is TGTGCCATCGCCCAGGGGGACACTGAAGCTTTCTTT. As protein: CAIAQGDTEAFF. The J gene is TRBJ1-1, the V gene TRBV6-6; the match to TRBD1 covers 7 bases. The germline V gene encodes CDR1 MNHNY and CDR2 SVGAGI (reference sequence). The length of the CDR3 is 12 residues. With V trimmed by 10 bases and J by 3 bases, 5 bases remained unmatched.

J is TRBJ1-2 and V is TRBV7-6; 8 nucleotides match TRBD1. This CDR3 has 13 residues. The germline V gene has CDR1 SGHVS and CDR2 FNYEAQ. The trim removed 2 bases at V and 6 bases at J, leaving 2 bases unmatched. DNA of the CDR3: TGTGCCAGCAGCTTACAGGGGGCAAATGGCTACACCTTC. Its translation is CASSLQGANGYTF.

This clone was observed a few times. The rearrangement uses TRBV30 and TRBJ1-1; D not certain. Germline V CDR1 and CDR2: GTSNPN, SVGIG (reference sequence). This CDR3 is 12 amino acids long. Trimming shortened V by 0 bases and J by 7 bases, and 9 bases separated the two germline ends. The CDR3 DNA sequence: TGTGCCTGGAGTGTAGCAGGTAATGAAGCTTTCTTT. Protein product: CAWSVAGNEAFF.